Listed below are T cell receptor beta chains from one sample, sequenced in a study of post-analysis software for immune sequencing data. TCRdb analysed the PCR reads with MiXCR anew, one entry per CDR3 protein. The sample contains 820,000 or so distinct CDR3 sequences, roughly 50% of which appear only once. The specimen sequenced was blood. Receptor source: a girl under 18 with multiple sclerosis. Each CDR3 is given with its conserved first and last residue. The order of the fields is D gene, V gene, clone size, J gene, CDR3 DNA, CDR3 protein. The D gene is left open where the match is weak. Only part of the rows carry a size: once, few, many, or a class if the clone is expanded.

D: TRBD1; V: TRBV29-1; size: NA; J: TRBJ1-2; DNA: TGCAGGGCCACAGGGGATCGGTATGGCTACACCTTC; CDR3: CRATGDRYGYTF
D: NA; V: TRBV7-2; size: NA; J: TRBJ2-6; DNA: TGTGCCAGCAGCTTAGTACCAGGGTCCTCTGGGGCCAACGTCCTGACTTTC; CDR3: CASSLVPGSSGANVLTF
D: NA; V: TRBV15; size: NA; J: TRBJ2-7; DNA: TGTGCCACCAGCAGAGACGAGGCCTACGAGCAGTACTTC; CDR3: CATSRDEAYEQYF
D: NA; V: TRBV11-2; size: NA; J: TRBJ2-5; DNA: TGTGTCAGCAGCTCAAACCCGCAGGGGTTAGGGGAGACCCAGTACTTC; CDR3: CVSSSNPQGLGETQYF
D: TRBD1; V: TRBV29-1; size: NA; J: TRBJ1-2; DNA: TGCAGCGTGGTCCAGGGGGCAGATAGAGGCTACACCTTC; CDR3: CSVVQGADRGYTF
D: NA; V: TRBV7-9; size: NA; J: TRBJ2-7; DNA: TGTGCCAGCAGCTTCAGGACAAATTTCTACGAGCAGTACTTC; CDR3: CASSFRTNFYEQYF
D: TRBD1; V: TRBV29-1; size: NA; J: TRBJ1-1; DNA: TGCAGCGTTGCGGGGACAGGAGGCCAAACTGAAGCTTTCTTT; CDR3: CSVAGTGGQTEAFF
D: NA; V: TRBV6-2/TRBV6-3; size: NA; J: TRBJ2-1; DNA: TGTGCCAGCAGTTACTCTGGTGGAGGGCGGGGCTCCCGCCGGGATGAGCAGTTCTTC; CDR3: CASSYSGGGRGSRRDEQFF
D: TRBD1; V: TRBV20-1; size: NA; J: TRBJ2-7; DNA: TGCAGTGCCTCGGACAGGAGCCCCTACGAGCAGTACTTC; CDR3: CSASDRSPYEQYF
D: TRBD1; V: TRBV20-1; size: NA; J: TRBJ2-1; DNA: TGCAGTGCTAGCCTGACAGGGGCCTGGGGTGAGCAGTTCTTC; CDR3: CSASLTGAWGEQFF
D: TRBD1; V: TRBV10-2; size: NA; J: TRBJ2-7; DNA: TGCGCCAGCGGGACAGGCAGCCCCGAGCAGTACTTC; CDR3: CASGTGSPEQYF
D: NA; V: TRBV18; size: NA; J: TRBJ2-7; DNA: TGTGCCAGCTCACCACTGGGACTTGCTCCCTACGAGCAGTACTTC; CDR3: CASSPLGLAPYEQYF
D: TRBD1; V: TRBV20-1; size: NA; J: TRBJ1-2; DNA: TGCAGTGCTGCCCGGGACAGGGATAAGGTCTATGGCTACACCTTC; CDR3: CSAARDRDKVYGYTF
D: NA; V: TRBV5-6; size: NA; J: TRBJ2-4; DNA: TGTGCCAGCAGCTACGGTGTCAACGTAGCCAAAAACATTCAGTACTTC; CDR3: CASSYGVNVAKNIQYF
D: NA; V: TRBV20-1; size: NA; J: TRBJ2-7; DNA: TGCAGTGCTGAAGGGACGGAGAGCTCCTACGAGCAGTACTTC; CDR3: CSAEGTESSYEQYF
D: NA; V: TRBV12-3/TRBV12-4; size: few; J: TRBJ2-7; DNA: TGTGCCAGCAGTTTCAGCCCTAGCGTCTCCTACGAGCAGTACTTC; CDR3: CASSFSPSVSYEQYF
D: NA; V: TRBV5-1; size: few; J: TRBJ2-3; DNA: TGCGCCAGCAGCTTGCCGGTGACAGGAGGCTATACGCAGTATTTT; CDR3: CASSLPVTGGYTQYF
D: TRBD1; V: TRBV4-1; size: NA; J: TRBJ2-5; DNA: TGCGCCAGCAGCCAAGGCCAGGACAGGGGCCAAGAGACCCAGTACTTC; CDR3: CASSQGQDRGQETQYF
D: NA; V: TRBV7-6; size: few; J: TRBJ2-1; DNA: TGTGCCAGCAGCTACAATTCGAGGTTCGACGTCGAACACCCATACAATGAGCAGTTCTTC; CDR3: CASSYNSRFDVEHPYNEQFF
D: NA; V: TRBV7-8; size: NA; J: TRBJ2-7; DNA: TGTGCCAGCAGCTCCAGCGTACCTTACGAGCAGTACTTC; CDR3: CASSSSVPYEQYF
D: TRBD2; V: TRBV6-1; size: NA; J: TRBJ2-1; DNA: TGTGCCAGCAGTGAACCTAGCGGGGGGGCCGTTGAGCAGTTCTTC; CDR3: CASSEPSGGAVEQFF
D: NA; V: TRBV25-1; size: NA; J: TRBJ2-7; DNA: TGTGCCAGCAGTGAATTGGGCAGCTCCTACGAGCAGTACTTC; CDR3: CASSELGSSYEQYF